The clone carrying this TCR beta chain showed up many times. TCRdb analysed the 5' RACE reads with MiXCR anew, one entry per CDR3 protein. The sample lists over 70,000 distinct CDR3 sequences; roughly 10% were seen once. The CDR3 is made up of 15 amino acids. V lost 4 bases and J lost 0; bases outside the gene matches: 4. Germline V gene data show CDR1 as DFQATT and CDR2 as SNEGSKA (reference sequence). Documented time point: longitudinal time-point 1 (baseline). This entry is derived from a study of neurological immune-mediated disorders. The clonotype was recovered from a young man in good health. This rearrangement joins TRBV20-1 to TRBJ2-2; TRBD2 agrees at 8 bases. The specimen sequenced was PBMCs. CDR3 sequence (DNA): TGCAGTGCTACGCGACTAGCGTCGAACACCGGGGAGCTGTTTTTT. Protein product: CSATRLASNTGELFF.